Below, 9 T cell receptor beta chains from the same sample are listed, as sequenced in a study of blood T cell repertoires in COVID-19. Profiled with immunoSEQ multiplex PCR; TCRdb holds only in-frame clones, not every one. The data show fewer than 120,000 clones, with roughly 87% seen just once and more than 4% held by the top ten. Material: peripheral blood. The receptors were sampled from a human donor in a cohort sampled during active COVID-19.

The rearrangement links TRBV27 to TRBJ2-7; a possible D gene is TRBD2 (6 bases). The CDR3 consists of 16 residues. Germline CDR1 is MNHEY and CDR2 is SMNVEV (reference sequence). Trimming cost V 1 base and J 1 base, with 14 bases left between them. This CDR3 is CASSLYRGGTSYEQYF. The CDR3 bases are TGTGCCAGCAGTTTATACCGGGGCGGGACTTCCTACGAGCAGTACTTC.

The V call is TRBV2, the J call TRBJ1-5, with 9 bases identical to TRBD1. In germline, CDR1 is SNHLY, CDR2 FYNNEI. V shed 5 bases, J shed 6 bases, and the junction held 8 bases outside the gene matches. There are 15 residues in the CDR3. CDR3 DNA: TGTGCCAGCAGTATGGACAGGGGAAATTCTCAGCCCCAGCATTTT. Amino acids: CASSMDRGNSQPQHF.

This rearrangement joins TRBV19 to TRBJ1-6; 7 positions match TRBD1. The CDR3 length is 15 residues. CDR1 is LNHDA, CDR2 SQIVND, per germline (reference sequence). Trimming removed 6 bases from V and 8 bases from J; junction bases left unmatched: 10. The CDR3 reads CASRVAGGIYSPLHF. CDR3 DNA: TGTGCCAGTAGGGTTGCAGGGGGGATATATTCACCCCTCCACTTT.

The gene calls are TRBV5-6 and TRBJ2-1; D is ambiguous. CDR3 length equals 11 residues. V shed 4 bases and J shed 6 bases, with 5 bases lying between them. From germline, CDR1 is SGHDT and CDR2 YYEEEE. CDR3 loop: CASSQSNEQFF. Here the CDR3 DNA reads TGTGCCAGCAGCCAGTCCAATGAGCAGTTCTTC.

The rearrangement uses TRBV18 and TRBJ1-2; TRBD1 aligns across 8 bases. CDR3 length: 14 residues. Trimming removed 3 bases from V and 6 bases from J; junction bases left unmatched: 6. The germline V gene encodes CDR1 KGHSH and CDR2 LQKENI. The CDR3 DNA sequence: TGTGCCAGCTCACCGAGCCAGGGGGCGGATGGCTACACCTTC. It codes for CASSPSQGADGYTF.

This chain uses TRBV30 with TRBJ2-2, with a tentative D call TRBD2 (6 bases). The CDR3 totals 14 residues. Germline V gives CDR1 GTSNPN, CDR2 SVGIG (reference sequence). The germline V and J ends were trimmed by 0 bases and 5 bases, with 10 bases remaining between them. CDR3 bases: TGTGCCTGGAGTGTGGTTGGGGGGACCGGGGAGCTGTTTTTT. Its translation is CAWSVVGGTGELFF.

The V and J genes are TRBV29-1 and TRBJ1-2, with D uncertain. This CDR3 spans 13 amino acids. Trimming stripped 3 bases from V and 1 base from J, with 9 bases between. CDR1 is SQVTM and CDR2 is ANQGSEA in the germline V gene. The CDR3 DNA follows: TGCAGCGTTGAGTCTGAGTATAACTATGGCTACACCTTC. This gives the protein CSVESEYNYGYTF.

The DNA for the CDR3 is TGTGCCAGCAGTTCCCCGGGACAGGGCACAGATACGCAGTATTTT. This codes for CASSSPGQGTDTQYF. The chain combines TRBV28 with TRBJ2-3; 8 bases fit TRBD1. V gave up 4 bases and J gave up 1 base; unmatched junction bases: 4. Germline-derived CDR1 and CDR2 are MDHEN and SYDVKM. CDR3 length: 15 amino acids.

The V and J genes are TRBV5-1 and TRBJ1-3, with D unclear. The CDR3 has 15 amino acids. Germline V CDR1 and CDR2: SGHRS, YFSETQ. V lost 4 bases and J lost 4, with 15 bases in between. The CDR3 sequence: CASSVSGEAGNTIYF. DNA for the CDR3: TGCGCCAGCAGCGTTTCCGGGGAGGCGGGAAACACCATATATTTT.